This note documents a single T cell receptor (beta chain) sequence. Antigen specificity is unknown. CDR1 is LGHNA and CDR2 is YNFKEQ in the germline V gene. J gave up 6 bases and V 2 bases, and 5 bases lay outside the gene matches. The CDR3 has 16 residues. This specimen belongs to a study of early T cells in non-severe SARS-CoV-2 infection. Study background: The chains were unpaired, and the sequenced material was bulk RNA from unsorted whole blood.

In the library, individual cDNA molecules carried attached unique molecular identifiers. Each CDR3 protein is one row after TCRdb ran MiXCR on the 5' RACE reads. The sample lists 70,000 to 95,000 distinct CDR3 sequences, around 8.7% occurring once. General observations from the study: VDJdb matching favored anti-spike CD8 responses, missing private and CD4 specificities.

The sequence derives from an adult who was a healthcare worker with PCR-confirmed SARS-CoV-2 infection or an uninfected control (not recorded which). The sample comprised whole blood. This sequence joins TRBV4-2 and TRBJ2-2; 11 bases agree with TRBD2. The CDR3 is CASSQTSGSGAGELFF. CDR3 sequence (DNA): TGTGCCAGCAGCCAAACTAGCGGGAGTGGGGCCGGGGAGCTGTTTTTT.